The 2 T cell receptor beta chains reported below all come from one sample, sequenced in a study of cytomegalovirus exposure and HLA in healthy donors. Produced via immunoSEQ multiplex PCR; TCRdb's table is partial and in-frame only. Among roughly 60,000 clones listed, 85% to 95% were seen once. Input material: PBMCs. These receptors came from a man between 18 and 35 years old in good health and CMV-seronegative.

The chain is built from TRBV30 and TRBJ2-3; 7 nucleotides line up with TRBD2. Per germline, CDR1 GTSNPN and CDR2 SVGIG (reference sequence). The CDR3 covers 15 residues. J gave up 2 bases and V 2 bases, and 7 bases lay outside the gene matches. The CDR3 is CAWSFGGGDTDTQYF. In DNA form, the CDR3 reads TGTGCCTGGAGTTTCGGGGGAGGGGACACAGATACGCAGTATTTT.

CDR3 in amino acids: CASSLRTSGEDTQYF. CDR3 DNA sequence: TGTGCCAGCAGCTTGAGAACTAGCGGGGAAGATACGCAGTATTTT. V is TRBV5-6 and J is TRBJ2-3; 10 bases map to TRBD2. Germline trimming cut 1 base from V and 5 bases from J; bases unmatched to any gene: 4. There are 15 residues in the CDR3. The germline V gene encodes CDR1 SGHDT and CDR2 YYEEEE.